These 31 T cell receptor beta chains share one sample of origin, sequenced in a study of T cell responses to AZD1222 COVID-19 vaccine. Measured with immunoSEQ multiplex PCR; TCRdb has only the in-frame clones, and not every one. The sample has some 120,000 clones, about nine tenths seen once. Material: peripheral blood, obtained 28 days after the second AZD1222 dose. Every receptor here comes from an adult who received the AZD1222 COVID-19 vaccine.

The V and J genes are TRBV28 and TRBJ1-2; D gene unclear. This CDR3 has 12 amino acids. CDR1 is MDHEN, CDR2 SYDVKM, per germline. The V and J ends lost 8 bases and 4 bases respectively, with 11 bases between them. The CDR3 protein is CASDSGVYGYTF. The CDR3 nucleotides read TGTGCCAGCGACTCAGGTGTCTATGGCTACACCTTC.

This chain joins TRBV7-7 and TRBJ2-3; 7 bases are a match to TRBD2. The germline V gene has CDR1 SSHAT and CDR2 FNYEAQ (reference sequence). The length of the CDR3 is 11 residues. CDR3 coding DNA: TGTGCTAGCGGGCAGGGCGATACGCAGTATTTT. Translating gives CASGQGDTQYF.

The table lists this clone with many counts. This chain links TRBV27 with TRBJ1-2; D perhaps matches TRBD1 (6 bases). The CDR3 is 13 residues long. Trimming left V 5 bases short and J 1 base short, with 8 bases between. Germline values: CDR1 MNHEY, CDR2 SMNVEV (reference sequence). CDR3 DNA: TGTGCCAGCAGTCCGGACAGTAACTATGGCTACACCTTC. This encodes CASSPDSNYGYTF.

V and J are TRBV28 and TRBJ2-1; D is perhaps TRBD1 (5 bases). The CDR3 has 12 residues. Germline V CDR1 and CDR2: MDHEN, SYDVKM. V was clipped by 6 bases and J by 10 bases, with 13 bases between them. CDR3 residues: CASSRDSGEQFF. Here the CDR3 DNA reads TGTGCCAGCAGCCGCGACAGTGGGGAGCAGTTCTTC.

The gene calls are TRBV28 and TRBJ2-1; D is possibly TRBD1 or TRBD2 (6 bases each). Deletions cut 7 bases from V and 5 bases from J, with 18 bases between. Germline V CDR1 and CDR2: MDHEN, SYDVKM. The CDR3 loop spans 15 amino acids. The CDR3 DNA sequence: TGTGCCAGCAACTTGGGGGGCGCGGGCAACAATGAGCAGTTCTTC. It yields the protein CASNLGGAGNNEQFF.

The rearrangement joins TRBV28 to TRBJ1-6; no definite D call. Germline values: CDR1 MDHEN, CDR2 SYDVKM. This CDR3 has 13 amino acids. Trimming pared 3 bases from V and 8 bases from J, leaving 8 bases between. The CDR3 DNA reads as TGTGCCAGCAGTTTGTTGGGATATTCACCCCTCCACTTT. Protein: CASSLLGYSPLHF.

The chain couples TRBV5-1 to TRBJ2-1; 8 positions agree with TRBD2. The CDR3 has 15 residues. Germline V gene sequence: CDR1 SGHRS, CDR2 YFSETQ. The V and J ends lost 0 bases and 4 bases, in that order; junction bases with no gene match: 3. CDR3: CASSLAPSGYNEQFF. The CDR3 DNA sequence: TGCGCCAGCAGCTTGGCGCCTAGCGGGTACAATGAGCAGTTCTTC.

The chain couples TRBV18 to TRBJ1-5; possibly TRBD1 for D (6 bases). Germline V lookup: CDR1 KGHSH, CDR2 LQKENI. The CDR3 length is 15 residues. V was trimmed by 6 bases and J by 0 bases, leaving 12 bases between them. CDR3 amino acids: CASSPGQLSNQPQHF. The CDR3 DNA sequence: TGTGCCAGCTCGCCTGGACAGCTTAGCAATCAGCCCCAGCATTTT.

CDR3 DNA sequence: TGTGCCAGTAGTAAAAGCCTCGGACAGGGTGGAGAAAAAAAACTGTTTTTT. This sequence encodes CASSKSLGQGGEKKLFF. The chain is built from TRBV19 and TRBJ1-4; 8 bases are shared with TRBD1. The CDR3 length is 17 residues. V shed 4 bases and J 9 bases; nucleotides not matched to a gene: 16. Germline CDR1 is LNHDA and CDR2 is SQIVND (reference sequence).

The genes are TRBV6-5 and TRBJ2-7, with TRBD2 as a possible D gene (5 bases). Trimming left V 6 bases short and J 6 bases short, with 12 bases between. Germline values: CDR1 MNHEY, CDR2 SVGAGI. The CDR3 has 12 amino acids. CDR3 residues: CASSRPAGEQYF. The CDR3 region has the DNA TGTGCCAGCAGCCGGCCGGCGGGCGAGCAGTACTTC.

The rearrangement uses TRBV19 and TRBJ2-5; no definite D call. Germline V CDR1 and CDR2: LNHDA, SQIVND (reference sequence). The V end lost 6 bases, the J end lost 0 bases, and 8 bases lay between the germline ends. This CDR3 is 13 amino acids long. CDR3 in DNA: TGTGCCAGTAGGAAGGAGTACCAAGAGACCCAGTACTTC. Translated, it gives CASRKEYQETQYF. Drawing the rest from reference TRBV19 and TRBJ2-5, the complete variable domain is DGGITQSPKYLFRKEGQNVTLSCEQNLNHDAMYWYRQDPGQGLRLIYYSQIVNDFQKGDIAEGYSVSREKKESFPLTVTSAQKNPTAFYLCASRKEYQETQYFGPGTRLLVL.

The chain is built from TRBV28 and TRBJ1-1; weak D call: TRBD1 (5 bases). The CDR3 has 14 residues. Germline loops: CDR1 MDHEN, CDR2 SYDVKM. Between the trimmed V and J ends, which lost 5 bases and 1 base, there was a span of 11 bases. The DNA of the CDR3 is TGTGCCAGCAGTGTAGGGGCCCGGAACACTGAAGCTTTCTTT. Its translation is CASSVGARNTEAFF.

This sequence joins TRBV11-2 and TRBJ1-1; tentatively, D is TRBD1 (5 bases). Germline CDR1 reads SGHAT; CDR2 reads FQNNGV. V was cut by 2 bases and J by 4 bases, with 11 bases left in between. The CDR3 has 14 residues. The CDR3 DNA follows: TGTGCCAGCAGCTTAAGCAAAAGGGGCACTGAAGCTTTCTTT. Its translation: CASSLSKRGTEAFF.

The CDR3 DNA reads as TGTGCCAGCAGCTTGCAGGGGAACAATTCACCCCTCCACTTT. Translation gives CASSLQGNNSPLHF. The chain carries TRBV5-8 and TRBJ1-6; possibly TRBD1 for D (6 bases). The CDR3 contains 14 residues. V was pared by 1 base and J by 7 bases, with 9 bases between. Looked up from germline, CDR1 is SGHTS and CDR2 is YDEGEE.

The chain recombines TRBV7-9 with TRBJ1-2; 7 nucleotides agree with TRBD1. V lost 4 bases and J lost 0; bases outside the gene matches: 8. The germline V gene has CDR1 SEHNR and CDR2 FQNEAQ (reference sequence). The CDR3 extends over 16 amino acids. CDR3 nucleotides: TGTGCCAGCAGCTCAGACAGGGTACTTCCTAACTATGGCTACACCTTC. Translating gives CASSSDRVLPNYGYTF.

V and J are TRBV19 and TRBJ2-3, with 11 positions matching TRBD2. The germline gives CDR1 LNHDA, CDR2 SQIVND (reference sequence). Unmatched junction bases numbered 3, after V lost 4 bases and J lost 0 bases. There are 16 residues in the CDR3. CDR3 nucleotide sequence: TGTGCCAGTAGTACCTTAGCGGGAGGGAGCACAGATACGCAGTATTTT. Residues: CASSTLAGGSTDTQYF.

The chain combines TRBV3-1 (or the pseudogene TRBV3-2) with TRBJ2-3; either TRBD1 or TRBD2 may supply D (5 bases each). Germline CDR1 and CDR2: LGHDT and YNNKEL (reference sequence). This CDR3 comprises 18 residues. Trimming left V 4 bases short and J 2 bases short, with 22 bases between. The CDR3 bases are TGTGCCAGCAGCCTTCGGGACCAATCTCCGCCCGTCACAGATACGCAGTATTTT. This gives the protein CASSLRDQSPPVTDTQYF.

This sequence joins TRBV15 and TRBJ2-1; the match to TRBD2 covers 7 bases. The CDR3 runs to 15 residues. CDR1 is LNHNV, CDR2 YYDKDF, per germline (reference sequence). Trimming at V came to 1 base and at J to 0 bases, leaving 0 bases not matched to a gene. The CDR3 bases are TGTGCCACCAGCAGAGGGACTAGCTCCTACAATGAGCAGTTCTTC. It is translated as CATSRGTSSYNEQFF.

In its sample, this clone was seen once. The chain recombines TRBV5-8 with TRBJ1-1; D is ambiguous. The CDR3 consists of 11 residues. V lost 0 bases and J 7 bases, leaving 4 bases between the germline ends. The germline V gene has CDR1 SGHTS and CDR2 YDEGEE. CDR3 DNA sequence: TGTGCCAGCAGCTTGGCATATGAAGCTTTCTTT. Translating it yields CASSLAYEAFF.

V is TRBV7-2 and J is TRBJ2-3, with 13 bases fitting TRBD2. CDR3 length equals 15 residues. The V gene end was trimmed by 5 bases and the J gene end by 9 bases; junction bases not matched to a gene: 8. The germline CDR1 and CDR2 sequences are SGHTA and FQGNSA. Here the CDR3 DNA reads TGTGCCAGCAGCACCCCGGGACTAGCGGGGCGCACGCAGTATTTT. It specifies CASSTPGLAGRTQYF.

V is TRBV28 and J is TRBJ2-4, with 9 bases that match TRBD2. The germline V gene has CDR1 MDHEN and CDR2 SYDVKM. The trim removed 1 base at V and 2 bases at J, leaving 12 bases unmatched. The CDR3 totals 19 residues. The CDR3 sequence is CASSLLDSGSPSTKNIQYF. For the CDR3, the DNA is TGTGCCAGCAGTTTATTGGATAGCGGGAGCCCCTCGACCAAAAACATTCAGTACTTC.

This clone was seen a few times. The chain combines TRBV2 with TRBJ1-1; TRBD1 matches at 9 bases. CDR1 is SNHLY and CDR2 is FYNNEI in the germline V gene. The J segment lost 3 bases and the V segment lost 9 bases, leaving 8 bases of the junction unmatched. The CDR3 loop spans 14 amino acids. This CDR3 reads CASQNGQGYTEAFF. CDR3 nucleotide sequence: TGTGCCAGTCAAAATGGACAGGGGTACACTGAAGCTTTCTTT.

The V call is TRBV18, the J call TRBJ1-1; 8 bases are shared with TRBD1. The germline CDR1 and CDR2 sequences are KGHSH and LQKENI. The CDR3 runs 15 residues. J was trimmed by 0 bases and V by 1 base; bases with no gene match: 1. The CDR3 DNA sequence: TGTGCCAGCTCACCACTACAGGGGGTGAACACTGAAGCTTTCTTT. As protein: CASSPLQGVNTEAFF.

This chain links TRBV5-4 with TRBJ1-1; D remains ambiguous. CDR1 is SGHNT, CDR2 YYREEE, per germline (reference sequence). V lost 0 bases to trimming and J lost 8 bases, with 14 bases between them. The CDR3 is made up of 14 amino acids. The CDR3 is CASSLAGQTIEAFF. DNA of the CDR3: TGTGCCAGCAGCTTGGCCGGTCAGACAATAGAAGCTTTCTTT. Full variable domain (missing parts from reference TRBV5-4 and TRBJ1-1): ETGVTQSPTHLIKTRGQQVTLRCSSQSGHNTVSWYQQALGQGPQFIFQYYREEENGRGNFPPRFSGLQFPNYSSELNVNALELDDSALYLCASSLAGQTIEAFFGQGTRLTVV.

The chain links TRBV18 to TRBJ2-7, with unresolved D. The germline CDR1 and CDR2 sequences are KGHSH and LQKENI. The CDR3 loop spans 15 amino acids. Trimming cost V 2 bases and J 0 bases, with 11 bases left between them. The CDR3 region is CASSPEAWYSYEQYF. CDR3 in DNA: TGTGCCAGCTCACCAGAGGCTTGGTACTCCTACGAGCAGTACTTC.

The DNA of the CDR3 is TGTGCCAGCAGTTACGACAGAACCTACGAGCAGTACTTC. This translates into CASSYDRTYEQYF. The V and J genes are TRBV6-6 and TRBJ2-7; a weak D match, TRBD1 (5 bases). Germline assignment: CDR1 MNHNY and CDR2 SVGAGI (reference sequence). This CDR3 spans 13 amino acids. V lost 2 bases and J 2 bases, leaving 7 bases between the germline ends.

The chain uses TRBV13 and TRBJ2-7, with D tentatively TRBD2 (5 bases). V dropped 5 bases and J dropped 1 base, with 15 bases sitting between them. Per germline, CDR1 PRHDT and CDR2 FYEKMQ (reference sequence). The length of the CDR3 is 15 residues. The CDR3 loop is CASSTASGGSYEQYF. CDR3 nucleotide sequence: TGTGCCAGCAGCACCGCCAGCGGAGGTTCCTACGAGCAGTACTTC.

This clone appeared a single time. The chain links TRBV6-6 to TRBJ2-1; D is unclear. Germline CDR1 reads MNHNY; CDR2 reads SVGAGI (reference sequence). With 2 bases removed from V and 2 bases from J, the gap between germline ends came to 13 bases. This CDR3 spans 16 amino acids. This CDR3 is CASSYGRGLTYNEQFF. In DNA form, the CDR3 reads TGTGCCAGCAGTTACGGTCGAGGTTTAACCTACAATGAGCAGTTCTTC.

This clone was counted between two and nine times. The chain is built from TRBV14 and TRBJ2-1; D gene unclear. Looked up from germline, CDR1 is SGHDN and CDR2 is FVKESK. This CDR3 comprises 16 residues. V lost 2 bases and J lost 0, with 11 bases in between. CDR3 residues: CASSQNSLISYNEQFF. CDR3 nucleotide sequence: TGTGCCAGCAGCCAAAACAGCTTAATCTCCTACAATGAGCAGTTCTTC.

This rearrangement joins TRBV6-5 to TRBJ1-1, with D unclear. Germline CDR1 MNHEY, CDR2 SVGAGI. Trimming took 5 bases from V and 2 from J, leaving 12 bases between them. This CDR3 is 14 amino acids long. The CDR3 sequence: CASSKGLYNTEAFF. For the CDR3, the DNA is TGTGCCAGCAGTAAGGGATTATATAACACTGAAGCTTTCTTT.

This rearrangement joins TRBV5-8 to TRBJ1-2, with D maybe TRBD1 (5 bases). There are 14 residues in the CDR3. The germline V gene has CDR1 SGHTS and CDR2 YDEGEE. V was shortened by 4 bases and J by 4 bases, with 14 bases between the two germline ends. CDR3 sequence: CASSPDSSFYGYTF. The CDR3 bases are TGTGCCAGCAGCCCCGACAGTTCCTTCTATGGCTACACCTTC.